This TCR beta chain was found in a study of blood T cell repertoires in COVID-19. Study-wide context: Acute and convalescent COVID-19 samples came from the United States, Italy and Spain. Sample material is recorded as cDNA or gDNA derived from T cells, B-cell-depleted T cells, or PBMCs.

This clone turned up a few times. With 3 bases removed from V and 7 bases from J, the gap between germline ends came to 12 bases. CDR1 is DFQATT and CDR2 is SNEGSKA in the germline V gene (reference sequence). This CDR3 is built from 12 residues. In the authors' methods: Amplification with reference gene primers provided the estimates of nucleated cell counts. The repertoire was sequenced with immunoSEQ multiplex PCR; TCRdb's copy has only in-frame clones and lacks some. That table is the source of V, J and clone size, and D and trimming were worked out from the DNA. The profile shows hundreds of thousands of clones, approximately 90% of them singletons.

The sequenced material came from peripheral blood. The chain uses TRBV20-1 and TRBJ1-2, with a tentative D call TRBD1 (5 bases). The sequence was collected from a woman aged 25 to 39 with active or convalescent COVID-19. CDR3 DNA: TGCAGTGCTAGTATGGGGCTGGGTGGCTACACCTTC. Translated, it gives CSASMGLGGYTF.